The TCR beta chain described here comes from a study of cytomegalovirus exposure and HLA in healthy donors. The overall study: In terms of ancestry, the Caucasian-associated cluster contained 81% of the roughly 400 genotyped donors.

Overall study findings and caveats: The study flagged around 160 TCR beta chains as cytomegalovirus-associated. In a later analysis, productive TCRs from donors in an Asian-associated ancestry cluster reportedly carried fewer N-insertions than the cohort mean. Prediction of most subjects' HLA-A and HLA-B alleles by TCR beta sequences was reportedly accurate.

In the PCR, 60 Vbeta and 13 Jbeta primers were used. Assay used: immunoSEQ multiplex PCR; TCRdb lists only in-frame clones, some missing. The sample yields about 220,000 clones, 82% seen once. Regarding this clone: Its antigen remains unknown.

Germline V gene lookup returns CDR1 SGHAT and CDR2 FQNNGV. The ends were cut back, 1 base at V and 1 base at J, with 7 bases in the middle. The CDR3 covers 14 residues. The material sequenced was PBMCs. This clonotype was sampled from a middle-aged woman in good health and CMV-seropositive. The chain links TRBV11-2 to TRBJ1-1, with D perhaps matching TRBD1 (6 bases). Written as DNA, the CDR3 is TGTGCCAGCAGCTTAGCCAGGGGGAACACTGAAGCTTTCTTT. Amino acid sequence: CASSLARGNTEAFF.